These 21 T cell receptor beta chains were all obtained from the same sample, sequenced in a study of control samples from healthy donors and cancer patients. Repertoires were generated with immunoSEQ multiplex PCR, while TCRdb's copy carries only in-frame clones and drops some. The table includes about 270,000 clones, roughly 87% detected once. Material: PBMCs. The receptors were sampled from a woman between 55 and 75 years old with lung cancer.

J is TRBJ2-7 and V is TRBV7-3; 8 nucleotides agree with TRBD1. J was trimmed by 4 bases and V by 3 bases; bases with no gene match: 5. The CDR3 runs to 14 residues. Germline V gene lookup returns CDR1 SGHTA and CDR2 FQGTGA. The CDR3 DNA is TGTGCCAGCAGCTTCGGACAGGGTAGTTACGAGCAGTACTTC. It encodes CASSFGQGSYEQYF.

The chain is built from TRBV6-2 or TRBV6-3 and TRBJ2-7, with a possible D match to TRBD2 (5 bases). The V end lost 2 bases, the J end lost 0 bases, and 11 bases lay between the germline ends. The CDR3 length is 15 residues. Germline CDR1 is MNHEY and CDR2 is SVGEGT. The CDR3 is CASSYGLDTSYEQYF. In DNA, the CDR3 is TGTGCCAGCAGTTACGGACTTGACACCTCCTACGAGCAGTACTTC.

The chain is built from TRBV11-2 and TRBJ1-1; tentatively, D is TRBD1 (6 bases). The CDR3 runs to 14 residues. V shed 4 bases and J shed 1 base, with 10 bases lying between them. CDR1 and CDR2 from the germline V gene are SGHAT and FQNNGV. This chain's CDR3 is CASSWTVPNTEAFF. DNA of the CDR3: TGTGCCAGCAGCTGGACAGTACCGAACACTGAAGCTTTCTTT.

The chain recombines TRBV19 with TRBJ1-5, with D unclear. Trimming cost V 6 bases and J 1 base, with 16 bases left between them. Per germline, CDR1 LNHDA and CDR2 SQIVND (reference sequence). This CDR3 is built from 16 residues. The CDR3 region has the DNA TGTGCCAGTAGGGCCAGGCAACGGATAAGCAATCAGCCCCAGCATTTT. It codes for CASRARQRISNQPQHF.

The chain recombines TRBV19 with TRBJ1-1; 7 bases are shared with TRBD1. Germline V gene data show CDR1 as LNHDA and CDR2 as SQIVND (reference sequence). With V trimmed by 6 bases and J by 4 bases, 5 bases remained unmatched. The CDR3 has 13 residues. The CDR3 spells CASRETGRTEAFF. In nucleotides, the CDR3 is TGTGCCAGTAGAGAGACAGGGCGCACTGAAGCTTTCTTT.

This chain's CDR3 is CASNIRGDNEQFF. The CDR3 DNA reads TGTGCCAGCAATATCAGGGGGGACAATGAGCAGTTCTTC. The chain couples TRBV12-3 or TRBV12-4 to TRBJ2-1, with D perhaps matching TRBD1 (7 bases). The CDR3 is 13 residues long. Trimming left V 7 bases short and J 5 bases short, with 12 bases between.

The chain has TRBV27 and TRBJ2-1; possibly TRBD1 for D (6 bases). CDR3 length: 16 amino acids. Trimming removed 4 bases at V and 7 bases at J, with 20 bases between. CDR1 and CDR2 (germline): MNHEY, SMNVEV (reference sequence). CDR3 nucleotides: TGTGCCAGCAGTTACCTGGACAGACCTATTGGGAATGAGCAGTTCTTC. Protein sequence: CASSYLDRPIGNEQFF.

Only a few counts were recorded for this clone. V gene TRBV2 combines with J gene TRBJ1-1; no clear D. Germline CDR1 reads SNHLY; CDR2 reads FYNNEI. This CDR3 spans 13 amino acids. V dropped 11 bases and J dropped 1 base, with 14 bases sitting between them. The CDR3 nucleotides are TGTGCCGCCCACTCCGGGAGGAACACTGAAGCTTTCTTT. Translating it yields CAAHSGRNTEAFF.

The chain couples TRBV10-2 to TRBJ2-3; D is possibly TRBD1 (5 bases). The V gene's germline CDR1 is WSHSY and CDR2 SAAADI. The CDR3 totals 15 residues. Deletions cut 6 bases from V and 2 bases from J, with 15 bases between. DNA for the CDR3: TGCGCCAGCAGCCGCCGACAGTTCCTCACAGATACGCAGTATTTT. Translation: CASSRRQFLTDTQYF.

This clone was counted between two and nine times. The chain is built from TRBV4-1 and TRBJ2-7; weak D call: TRBD1 (5 bases). V was shortened by 0 bases and J by 5 bases, with 14 bases between the two germline ends. CDR3 length: 15 residues. The V gene's germline CDR1 is MGHRA and CDR2 YSYEKL. CDR3 loop: CASSQEGEGVDEQYF. The CDR3 bases are TGCGCCAGCAGCCAAGAGGGCGAAGGGGTGGACGAGCAGTACTTC.

The table lists this clone with a few counts. Written as DNA, the CDR3 is TGTGCCAGCAGCCTCCCACAGGGCCCTCACTCTGGAAACACCATATATTTT. As protein: CASSLPQGPHSGNTIYF. The V call is TRBV7-9, the J call TRBJ1-3, with D possibly being TRBD1 (6 bases). With 5 bases removed from V and 0 bases from J, the gap between germline ends came to 17 bases. CDR1 is SEHNR and CDR2 is FQNEAQ in the germline V gene (reference sequence). The length of the CDR3 is 17 residues.

The chain joins TRBV11-2 to TRBJ1-3; D gene unclear. The CDR3 is 13 amino acids. Germline CDR1 reads SGHAT; CDR2 reads FQNNGV. The V and J ends lost 7 bases and 2 bases respectively, with 9 bases between them. The CDR3 DNA sequence: TGTGCCAGCAACGACCGCCCTGGAAACACCATATATTTT. It yields the protein CASNDRPGNTIYF.

The chain uses TRBV28 and TRBJ2-5; TRBD1 might be the D (6 bases). This CDR3 has 14 amino acids. Trimming shortened V by 5 bases and J by 1 base, and 11 bases separated the two germline ends. CDR1 MDHEN and CDR2 SYDVKM come from the germline V gene. CDR3 amino acids: CASSIQGTQETQYF. CDR3 nucleotide sequence: TGTGCCAGCAGTATACAGGGAACCCAAGAGACCCAGTACTTC.

The gene calls are TRBV7-3 and TRBJ2-3; D ambiguous. CDR1 SGHTA and CDR2 FQGTGA come from the germline V gene. CDR3 length equals 13 residues. Between the trimmed V and J ends, which lost 4 bases and 4 bases, there was a span of 9 bases. The DNA for the CDR3 is TGTGCCAGCAGCTCGCTGTCCGCAGATACGCAGTATTTT. Amino acids: CASSSLSADTQYF.

The CDR3 protein is CATAQYNEQFF. DNA of the CDR3: TGTGCCACGGCCCAGTACAATGAGCAGTTCTTC. The V gene is TRBV11-2, the J gene TRBJ2-1; D gene ambiguous. Trimming took 10 bases from V and 4 from J, leaving 8 bases between them. This CDR3 is 11 amino acids long. CDR1 and CDR2 from the germline V gene are SGHAT and FQNNGV. Filled out from reference TRBV11-2 and TRBJ2-1, the complete variable domain reads EAGVAQSPRYKIIEKRQSVAFWCNPISGHATLYWYQQILGQGPKLLIQFQNNGVVDDSQLPKDRFSAERLKGVDSTLKIQPAKLEDSAVYLCATAQYNEQFFGPGTRLTVL.

This clone has a single count. This chain uses TRBV5-1 with TRBJ2-2; 9 bases map to TRBD1. The CDR3 runs 17 residues. Germline values: CDR1 SGHRS, CDR2 YFSETQ. V was pared by 0 bases and J by 4 bases, with 7 bases of the junction left unmatched. CDR3 residues: CASSLDPQGAGTGELFF. The CDR3 DNA reads TGCGCCAGCAGCTTGGACCCACAGGGGGCTGGCACCGGGGAGCTGTTTTTT.

The chain combines TRBV28 with TRBJ2-7; TRBD2 might be the D (6 bases). Per the germline V gene, CDR1 is MDHEN and CDR2 is SYDVKM. Trimming removed 1 base from V and 2 bases from J, with 18 bases in between. The CDR3 extends over 17 amino acids. The chain's CDR3 is CASSLSRSGGSAYEQYF. The CDR3 bases are TGTGCCAGCAGTTTATCCCGATCAGGAGGGAGCGCCTACGAGCAGTACTTC.

The chain combines TRBV19 with TRBJ1-2; unclear D gene. The V gene's germline CDR1 is LNHDA and CDR2 SQIVND (reference sequence). This CDR3 has 14 amino acids. Trimming cost V 7 bases and J 6 bases, with 18 bases left between them. This CDR3 is CASNSQAGWDGYTF. The CDR3 DNA is TGTGCCAGTAACTCGCAAGCCGGGTGGGATGGCTACACCTTC.

The chain joins TRBV28 to TRBJ1-5; TRBD1 might be the D (5 bases). V was cut by 6 bases and J by 9 bases, with 15 bases left in between. CDR1 and CDR2 from the germline V gene are MDHEN and SYDVKM. The CDR3 has 13 residues. This chain's CDR3 is CASSSVGRGPQHF. In DNA, the CDR3 is TGTGCCAGCAGCTCCGTTGGTAGGGGGCCCCAGCATTTT.

This clone was observed a few times. This rearrangement joins TRBV15 to TRBJ2-7; D gene ambiguous. The CDR3 has 16 amino acids. Germline loops: CDR1 LNHNV, CDR2 YYDKDF (reference sequence). V was cut by 1 base and J by 0 bases, with 13 bases left in between. This CDR3 is CATSRATTLSSYEQYF. CDR3 nucleotides: TGTGCCACCAGCAGAGCGACGACCCTGAGCTCCTACGAGCAGTACTTC.

The chain has TRBV9 and TRBJ2-7, with TRBD2 identical over 8 bases. The CDR3 loop spans 14 amino acids. V was pared by 3 bases and J by 6 bases, with 8 bases of the junction left unmatched. CDR1 SGDLS and CDR2 YYNGEE come from the germline V gene. The CDR3 sequence: CASSATGTSPEQYF. CDR3 in DNA: TGTGCCAGCAGCGCGACCGGGACTAGTCCCGAGCAGTACTTC.